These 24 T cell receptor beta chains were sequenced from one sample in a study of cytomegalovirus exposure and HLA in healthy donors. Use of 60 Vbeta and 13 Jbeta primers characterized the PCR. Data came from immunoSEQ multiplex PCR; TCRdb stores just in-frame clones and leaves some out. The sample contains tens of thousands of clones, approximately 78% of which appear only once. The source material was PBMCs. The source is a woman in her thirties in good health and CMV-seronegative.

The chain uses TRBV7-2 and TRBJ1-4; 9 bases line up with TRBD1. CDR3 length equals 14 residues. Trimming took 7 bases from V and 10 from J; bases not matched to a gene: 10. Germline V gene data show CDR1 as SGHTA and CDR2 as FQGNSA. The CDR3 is CASNHPGQGGKLFF. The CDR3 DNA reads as TGTGCCAGCAACCATCCGGGACAGGGCGGAAAACTGTTTTTT.

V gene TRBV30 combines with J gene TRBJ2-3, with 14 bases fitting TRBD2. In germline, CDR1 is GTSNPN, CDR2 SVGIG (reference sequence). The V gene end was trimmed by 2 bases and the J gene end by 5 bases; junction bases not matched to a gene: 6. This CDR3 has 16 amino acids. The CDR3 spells CAWSPGLAGGLDTQYF. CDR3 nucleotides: TGTGCCTGGAGTCCCGGACTAGCGGGAGGATTAGATACGCAGTATTTT.

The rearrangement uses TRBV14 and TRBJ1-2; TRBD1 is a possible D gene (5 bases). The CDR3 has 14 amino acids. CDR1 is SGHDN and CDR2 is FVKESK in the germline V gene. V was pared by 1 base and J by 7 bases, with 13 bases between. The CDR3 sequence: CASSQGGGGAGYTF. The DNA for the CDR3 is TGTGCCAGCAGCCAAGGGGGCGGTGGGGCTGGCTACACCTTC.

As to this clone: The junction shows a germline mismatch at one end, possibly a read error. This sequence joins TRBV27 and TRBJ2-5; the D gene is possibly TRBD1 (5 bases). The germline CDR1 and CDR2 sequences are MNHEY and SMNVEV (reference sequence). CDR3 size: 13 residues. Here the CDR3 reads CASKTSGQGTQYF. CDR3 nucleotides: TGTGCCAGCAAGACTTCAGGGCAAGGGACCCAGTACTTC.

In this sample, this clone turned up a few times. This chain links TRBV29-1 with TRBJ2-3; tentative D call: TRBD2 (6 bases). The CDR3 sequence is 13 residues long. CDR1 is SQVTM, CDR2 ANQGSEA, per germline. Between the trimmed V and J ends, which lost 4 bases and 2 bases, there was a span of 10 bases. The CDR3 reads CSVVGGATDTQYF. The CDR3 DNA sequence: TGCAGCGTTGTTGGCGGGGCCACAGATACGCAGTATTTT.

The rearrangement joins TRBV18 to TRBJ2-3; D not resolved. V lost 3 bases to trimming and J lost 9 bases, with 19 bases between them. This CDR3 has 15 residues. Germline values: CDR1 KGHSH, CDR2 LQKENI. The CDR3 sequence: CASSPLDSARWTQYF. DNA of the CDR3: TGTGCCAGCTCACCTTTAGATTCCGCCCGATGGACGCAGTATTTT.

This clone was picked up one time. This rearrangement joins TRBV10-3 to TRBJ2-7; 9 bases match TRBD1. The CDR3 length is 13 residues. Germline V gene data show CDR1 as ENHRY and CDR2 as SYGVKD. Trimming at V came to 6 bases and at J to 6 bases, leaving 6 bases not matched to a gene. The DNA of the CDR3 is TGTGCCATCAGCAAGGGACAGGGTGGCGAGCAGTACTTC. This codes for CAISKGQGGEQYF.

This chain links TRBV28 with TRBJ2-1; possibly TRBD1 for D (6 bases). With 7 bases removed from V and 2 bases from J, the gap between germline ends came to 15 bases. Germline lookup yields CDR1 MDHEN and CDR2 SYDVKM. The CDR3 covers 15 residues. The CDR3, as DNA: TGTGCCAGCATCCACGGACAGCGCACCTACAATGAGCAGTTCTTC. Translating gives CASIHGQRTYNEQFF.

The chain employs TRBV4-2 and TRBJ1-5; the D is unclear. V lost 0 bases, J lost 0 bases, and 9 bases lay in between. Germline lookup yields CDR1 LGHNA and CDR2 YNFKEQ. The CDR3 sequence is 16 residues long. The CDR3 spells CASSQEVGDSNQPQHF. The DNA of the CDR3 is TGTGCCAGCAGCCAAGAGGTAGGAGATAGCAATCAGCCCCAGCATTTT.

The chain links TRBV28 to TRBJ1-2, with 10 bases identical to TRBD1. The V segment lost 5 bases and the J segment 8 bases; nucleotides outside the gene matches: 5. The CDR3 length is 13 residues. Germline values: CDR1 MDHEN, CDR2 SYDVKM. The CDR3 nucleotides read TGTGCCAGCAGTGAAAGACAGGGGGCCGGCTACACCTTC. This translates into CASSERQGAGYTF.

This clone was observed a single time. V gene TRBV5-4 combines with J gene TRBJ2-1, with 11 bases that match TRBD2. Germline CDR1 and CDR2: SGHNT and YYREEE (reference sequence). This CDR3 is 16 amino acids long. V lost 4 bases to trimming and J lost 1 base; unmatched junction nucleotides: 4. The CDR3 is CASSLSGRGSYNEQFF. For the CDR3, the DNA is TGTGCCAGCAGCCTTAGCGGGAGGGGATCCTACAATGAGCAGTTCTTC. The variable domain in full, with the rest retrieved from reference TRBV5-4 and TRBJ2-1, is ETGVTQSPTHLIKTRGQQVTLRCSSQSGHNTVSWYQQALGQGPQFIFQYYREEENGRGNFPPRFSGLQFPNYSSELNVNALELDDSALYLCASSLSGRGSYNEQFFGPGTRLTVL.

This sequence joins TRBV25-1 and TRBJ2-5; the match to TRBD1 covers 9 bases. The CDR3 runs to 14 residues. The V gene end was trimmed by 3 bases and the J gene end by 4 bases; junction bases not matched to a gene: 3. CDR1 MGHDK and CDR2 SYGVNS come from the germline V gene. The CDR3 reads CASSEDRGRETQYF. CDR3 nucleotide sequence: TGTGCCAGCAGTGAGGACAGGGGACGAGAGACCCAGTACTTC. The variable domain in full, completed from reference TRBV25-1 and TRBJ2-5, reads EADIYQTPRYLVIGTGKKITLECSQTMGHDKMYWYQQDPGMELHLIHYSYGVNSTEKGDLSSESTVSRIRTEHFPLTLESARPSHTSQYLCASSEDRGRETQYFGPGTRLLVL.

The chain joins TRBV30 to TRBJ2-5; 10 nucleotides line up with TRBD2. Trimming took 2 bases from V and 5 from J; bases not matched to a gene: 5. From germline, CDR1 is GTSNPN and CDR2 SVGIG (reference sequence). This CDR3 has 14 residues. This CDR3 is CAWSSGGGWETQYF. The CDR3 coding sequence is TGTGCCTGGAGTAGCGGGGGGGGCTGGGAGACCCAGTACTTC.

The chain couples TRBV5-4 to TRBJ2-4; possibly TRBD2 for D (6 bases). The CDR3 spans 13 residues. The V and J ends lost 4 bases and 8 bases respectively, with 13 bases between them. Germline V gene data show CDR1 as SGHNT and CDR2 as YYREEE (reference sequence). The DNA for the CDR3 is TGTGCCAGCAGCATAGGGGTAGCGGACATTCAGTACTTC. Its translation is CASSIGVADIQYF.

CDR3: CASSDRDSYEQYF. Written as DNA, the CDR3 is TGTGCCAGCAGCGACAGAGACTCCTACGAGCAGTACTTC. The gene calls are TRBV2 and TRBJ2-7; TRBD1 is a possible D gene (5 bases). V dropped 6 bases and J dropped 0 bases, with 9 bases sitting between them. Germline V gene lookup returns CDR1 SNHLY and CDR2 FYNNEI. The CDR3 totals 13 residues.

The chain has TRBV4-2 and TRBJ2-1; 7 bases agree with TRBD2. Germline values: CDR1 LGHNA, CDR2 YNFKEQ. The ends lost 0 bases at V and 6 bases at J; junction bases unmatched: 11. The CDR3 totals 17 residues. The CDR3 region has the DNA TGTGCCAGCAGCCAAGATGGGACTACACTAACCATCAATGAGCAGTTCTTC. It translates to CASSQDGTTLTINEQFF.

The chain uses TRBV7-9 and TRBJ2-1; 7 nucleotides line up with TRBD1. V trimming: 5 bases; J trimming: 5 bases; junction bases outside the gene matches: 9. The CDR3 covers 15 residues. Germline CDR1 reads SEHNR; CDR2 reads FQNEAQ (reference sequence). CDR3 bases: TGTGCCAGCAGCCAGACAGGGTCGGGGAACAATGAGCAGTTCTTC. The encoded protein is CASSQTGSGNNEQFF.

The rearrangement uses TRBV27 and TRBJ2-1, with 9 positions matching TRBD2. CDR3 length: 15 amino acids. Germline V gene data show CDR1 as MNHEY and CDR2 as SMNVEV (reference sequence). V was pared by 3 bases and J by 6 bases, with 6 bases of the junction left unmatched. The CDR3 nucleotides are TGTGCCAGCAGTTTCAGCGGGAGGACGGTCAATGAGCAGTTCTTC. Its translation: CASSFSGRTVNEQFF.

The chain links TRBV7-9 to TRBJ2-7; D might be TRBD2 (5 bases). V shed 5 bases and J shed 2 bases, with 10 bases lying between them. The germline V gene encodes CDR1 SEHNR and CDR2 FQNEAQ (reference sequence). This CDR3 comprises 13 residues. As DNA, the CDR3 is TGTGCCAGCAGCCCCGGGGTAACCTACGAGCAGTACTTC. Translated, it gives CASSPGVTYEQYF. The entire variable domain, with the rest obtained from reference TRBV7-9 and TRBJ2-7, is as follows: DTGVSQNPRHKITKRGQNVTFRCDPISEHNRLYWYRQTLGQGPEFLTYFQNEAQLEKSRLLSDRFSAERPKGSFSTLEIQRTEQGDSAMYLCASSPGVTYEQYFGPGTRLTVT.

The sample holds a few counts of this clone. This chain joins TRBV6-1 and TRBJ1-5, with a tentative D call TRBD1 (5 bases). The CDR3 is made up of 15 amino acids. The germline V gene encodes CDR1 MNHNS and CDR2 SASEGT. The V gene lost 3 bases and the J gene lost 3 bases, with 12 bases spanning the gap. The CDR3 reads CASSEAGGNNQPQHF. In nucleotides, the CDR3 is TGTGCCAGCAGTGAGGCGGGGGGGAACAATCAGCCCCAGCATTTT.

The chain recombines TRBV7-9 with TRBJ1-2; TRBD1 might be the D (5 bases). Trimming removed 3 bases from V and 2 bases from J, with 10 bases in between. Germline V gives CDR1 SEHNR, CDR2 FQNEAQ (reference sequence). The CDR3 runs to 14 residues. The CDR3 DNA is TGTGCCAGCAGCTTCGGGGGGAGAAACTATGGCTACACCTTC. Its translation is CASSFGGRNYGYTF.

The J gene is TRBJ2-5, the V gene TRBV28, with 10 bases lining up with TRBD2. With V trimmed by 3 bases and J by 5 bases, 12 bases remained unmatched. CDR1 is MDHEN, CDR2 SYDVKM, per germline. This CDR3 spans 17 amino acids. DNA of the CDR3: TGTGCCAGCAGTTTCGGTAGGAGCGGGAGGGCCCTGGAGACCCAGTACTTC. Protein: CASSFGRSGRALETQYF.

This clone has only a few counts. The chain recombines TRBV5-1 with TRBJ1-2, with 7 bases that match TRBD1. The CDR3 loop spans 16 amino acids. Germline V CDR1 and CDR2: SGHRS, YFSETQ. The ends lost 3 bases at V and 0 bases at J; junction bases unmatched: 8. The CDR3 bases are TGCGCCAGCAGCTCTGGACAGGCGACAGCTAACTATGGCTACACCTTC. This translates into CASSSGQATANYGYTF.

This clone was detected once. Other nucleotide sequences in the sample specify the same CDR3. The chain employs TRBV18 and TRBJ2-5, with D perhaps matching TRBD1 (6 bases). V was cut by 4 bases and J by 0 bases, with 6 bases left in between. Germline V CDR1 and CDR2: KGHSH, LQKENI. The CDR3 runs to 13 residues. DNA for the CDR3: TGTGCCAGCTCACGGACAGACCAAGAGACCCAGTACTTC. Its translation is CASSRTDQETQYF.